The 22 T cell receptor beta chains presented below share a single source sample, sequenced in a study of T cell changes during pregnancy in multiple sclerosis (dated by TCRdb to the late 2010s). Library construction relied on the immunoSEQ multiplex PCR assay. TCRdb carries this immuneACCESS record with in-frame sequences only. Its versions omit some clonotypes, under half of them owing to an unresolved V gene in the studies checked, with the rest unexplained. In all, the sample holds approximately 61,000 clones, and about nine tenths of those were seen once. 3.3% of the sample belongs to the ten largest clones. Sequenced material: peripheral blood, taken in the first trimester of pregnancy. The receptor set was obtained from a female donor in good health, enrolled as a control in a pregnancy study.

V and J are TRBV6-5 and TRBJ2-3; D possibly corresponds to TRBD2 (5 bases). Germline values: CDR1 MNHEY, CDR2 SVGAGI. The CDR3 loop spans 14 amino acids. V was pared by 4 bases and J by 5 bases, with 13 bases between. The CDR3 here is CASSWSAEGDTQYF. In DNA form, the CDR3 reads TGTGCCAGCAGTTGGAGCGCAGAGGGAGATACGCAGTATTTT.

The chain carries TRBV2 and TRBJ2-1; 9 bases map to TRBD2. The V gene end was trimmed by 4 bases and the J gene end by 10 bases; junction bases not matched to a gene: 8. Germline V gene sequence: CDR1 SNHLY, CDR2 FYNNEI. The CDR3 has 14 residues. CDR3 in amino acids: CASSGSSGRGEQFF. The CDR3 region has the DNA TGTGCCAGCAGTGGGAGTAGCGGGAGAGGAGAGCAGTTCTTC.

This chain connects TRBV11-3 to TRBJ2-1, with TRBD1 matching over 10 bases. Germline V CDR1 and CDR2: SGHNT, YENEEA. CDR3 length equals 15 residues. The V gene end was trimmed by 5 bases and the J gene end by 9 bases; junction bases not matched to a gene: 10. CDR3: CASSIQTGGSGEQFF. CDR3 nucleotides: TGTGCCAGCAGCATCCAGACAGGGGGCTCGGGTGAGCAGTTCTTC.

The genes are TRBV4-3 and TRBJ1-2; unclear D gene. V was trimmed by 1 base and J by 3 bases, leaving 9 bases between them. This CDR3 contains 14 residues. Germline values: CDR1 LGHNA, CDR2 YSLEER. CDR3 sequence (DNA): TGCGCCAGCAGCCAAGTAGGAGCCTACTATGGCTACACCTTC. This sequence encodes CASSQVGAYYGYTF.

The chain links TRBV6-5 to TRBJ2-1, with 8 bases matching TRBD1. This CDR3 has 14 residues. Germline-derived CDR1 and CDR2 are MNHEY and SVGAGI. Trimming took 0 bases from V and 8 from J; bases not matched to a gene: 3. CDR3 nucleotide sequence: TGTGCCAGCAGTTACTCTGGACAGGGATATGAGCAGTTCTTC. It encodes CASSYSGQGYEQFF.

This chain joins TRBV4-2 and TRBJ2-5, with 8 positions matching TRBD2. With V trimmed by 5 bases and J by 2 bases, 4 bases remained unmatched. Per germline, CDR1 LGHNA and CDR2 YNFKEQ. The CDR3 runs 14 residues. In DNA, the CDR3 is TGTGCCAGCAGCTTGACTAGCGTTCAAGAGACCCAGTACTTC. Its translation: CASSLTSVQETQYF.

The chain has TRBV5-1 and TRBJ1-2; unclear D gene. The CDR3 runs 13 residues. Germline assignment: CDR1 SGHRS and CDR2 YFSETQ. Trimming removed 5 bases at V and 1 base at J, with 9 bases between. CDR3 bases: TGCGCCAGCAGACTGAGTCTTAACTATGGCTACACCTTC. This codes for CASRLSLNYGYTF.

The rearrangement joins TRBV19 to TRBJ2-3; 9 bases fit TRBD2. Germline CDR1 LNHDA, CDR2 SQIVND (reference sequence). V gave up 4 bases and J gave up 2 bases; unmatched junction bases: 7. The CDR3 has 16 residues. As DNA, the CDR3 is TGTGCCAGTAGTAATCTAGCGGGAATCGCCACAGATACGCAGTATTTT. This codes for CASSNLAGIATDTQYF.

CDR3 in DNA: TGTGCCAGCAGTTTTGGGACAGGGTCGGACCAGTACTTC. Translation: CASSFGTGSDQYF. The chain recombines TRBV27 with TRBJ2-5; 9 nucleotides line up with TRBD1. Losses at the gene ends were 3 bases for V and 10 bases for J; bases not matched to a gene: 6. This CDR3 contains 13 residues. Germline-derived CDR1 and CDR2 are MNHEY and SMNVEV (reference sequence).

The chain employs TRBV4-2 and TRBJ2-7; TRBD2 is a possible D gene (6 bases). The CDR3 is 15 residues long. Germline-derived CDR1 and CDR2 are LGHNA and YNFKEQ. V lost 0 bases and J 3 bases, leaving 12 bases between the germline ends. CDR3 residues: CASSQDPGGIYEQYF. CDR3 DNA sequence: TGTGCCAGCAGCCAAGACCCTGGAGGGATCTACGAGCAGTACTTC.

The rearrangement joins TRBV6-5 to TRBJ2-3; D possibly corresponds to TRBD2 (7 bases). The germline gives CDR1 MNHEY, CDR2 SVGAGI. Deletions cut 7 bases from V and 6 bases from J, with 20 bases between. There are 15 residues in the CDR3. The CDR3 region is CASTPEGGGRDTQYF. CDR3 DNA sequence: TGTGCCAGCACCCCGGAGGGGGGGGGCAGGGATACGCAGTATTTT.

The V call is TRBV7-2, the J call TRBJ2-7; D is ambiguous. Deletions cut 1 base from V and 5 bases from J, with 12 bases between. Germline V gives CDR1 SGHTA, CDR2 FQGNSA. This CDR3 has 14 amino acids. The CDR3 region is CASSLGSVRNEQYF. The CDR3 nucleotides read TGTGCCAGCAGCTTAGGATCAGTTCGCAACGAGCAGTACTTC.

This chain links TRBV30 with TRBJ1-4; a possible D gene is TRBD1 (5 bases). V lost 1 base, J lost 0 bases, and 18 bases lay in between. Germline CDR1 reads GTSNPN; CDR2 reads SVGIG (reference sequence). This CDR3 has 18 residues. The CDR3 coding sequence is TGTGCCTGGAGTGAGTTCCCCCTCTCGGGGGCAACTAATGAAAAACTGTTTTTT. Protein product: CAWSEFPLSGATNEKLFF.

This chain links TRBV5-1 with TRBJ2-1; 10 bases match TRBD2. CDR3 length equals 16 residues. V was pared by 4 bases and J by 8 bases, with 12 bases of the junction left unmatched. Germline V gene data show CDR1 as SGHRS and CDR2 as YFSETQ. The CDR3 loop reads CASSPLPSGRADEQFF. For the CDR3, the DNA is TGCGCCAGCAGCCCGTTGCCCAGCGGGAGGGCCGATGAGCAGTTCTTC.

The chain couples TRBV10-3 to TRBJ2-7; 8 nucleotides line up with TRBD1. The length of the CDR3 is 15 residues. Germline V gene lookup returns CDR1 ENHRY and CDR2 SYGVKD. V lost 6 bases to trimming and J lost 6 bases; unmatched junction nucleotides: 13. CDR3 loop: CAIRTHQGAAAEQYF. CDR3 DNA sequence: TGTGCCATCAGGACCCACCAGGGGGCGGCGGCCGAGCAGTACTTC.

The chain has TRBV15 and TRBJ2-7; TRBD1 matches at 10 bases. Per the germline V gene, CDR1 is LNHNV and CDR2 is YYDKDF (reference sequence). V shed 1 base, J shed 2 bases, and the junction held 5 bases outside the gene matches. The CDR3 sequence is 16 residues long. The CDR3 spells CATSRARQGAAYEQYF. The CDR3 nucleotides are TGTGCCACCAGCAGAGCCAGACAGGGGGCAGCCTACGAGCAGTACTTC.

The rearrangement uses TRBV7-9 and TRBJ1-1; 7 nucleotides agree with TRBD1. V trimming: 3 bases; J trimming: 4 bases; junction bases outside the gene matches: 8. CDR3 size: 15 residues. In germline, CDR1 is SEHNR, CDR2 FQNEAQ (reference sequence). The CDR3 loop reads CASSLATGAVTEAFF. Here the CDR3 DNA reads TGTGCCAGCAGCTTGGCCACAGGGGCCGTCACTGAAGCTTTCTTT.

The chain links TRBV6-4 to TRBJ2-3, with 12 bases that match TRBD2. Germline V CDR1 and CDR2: MRHNA, SNTAGT. V lost 0 bases, J lost 5 bases, and 0 bases stayed unmatched. The CDR3 is 15 residues long. CDR3 in amino acids: CASSDSTSGGDTQYF. The CDR3 DNA is TGTGCCAGCAGTGACTCGACTAGCGGGGGAGATACGCAGTATTTT.

This clone was picked up many times. The chain combines TRBV7-2 with TRBJ2-6; 10 bases fit TRBD1. Losses at the gene ends were 3 bases for V and 3 bases for J; bases not matched to a gene: 2. The CDR3 totals 16 residues. The germline V gene has CDR1 SGHTA and CDR2 FQGNSA. The CDR3: CASSLTGGVGANVLTF. CDR3 in DNA: TGTGCCAGCAGCTTGACAGGGGGCGTTGGGGCCAACGTCCTGACTTTC.

For the CDR3, the DNA is TGTGCCAGCAGTTTGTTAGCGGGAGGAGATACAGATACGCAGTATTTT. The encoded protein is CASSLLAGGDTDTQYF. The chain joins TRBV28 to TRBJ2-3, with 10 bases matching TRBD2. V lost 3 bases to trimming and J lost 3 bases; unmatched junction nucleotides: 6. The germline gives CDR1 MDHEN, CDR2 SYDVKM. This CDR3 region has 16 residues.

The chain is built from TRBV10-3 and TRBJ1-5; TRBD1 aligns across 7 bases. J gave up 6 bases and V 8 bases, and 7 bases lay outside the gene matches. CDR1 is ENHRY, CDR2 SYGVKD, per germline. CDR3 length: 13 residues. The CDR3 region is CAIGDREIQPQHF. CDR3 nucleotide sequence: TGTGCCATCGGAGACAGGGAAATTCAGCCCCAGCATTTT.

Only one count was recorded for this clone. The rearrangement joins TRBV19 to TRBJ1-2; no firm D call. The V end lost 4 bases, the J end lost 2 bases, and 11 bases lay between the germline ends. This CDR3 has 14 amino acids. Germline V gives CDR1 LNHDA, CDR2 SQIVND (reference sequence). The CDR3, as DNA: TGTGCCAGTAGTAGAACAGACATCAACTATGGCTACACCTTC. It yields the protein CASSRTDINYGYTF.